A single sample gave rise to the 5 T cell receptor beta chains below, sequenced in a study of CD8 T cells in ankylosing spondylitis. The antigens these receptors bind are not known. MiXCR, run by TCRdb on the 5' RACE reads, gives a single entry per CDR3 protein. Among roughly 700,000 distinct CDR3 sequences listed, about 20% were seen once. General observations from the study: Apparently characteristic of ankylosing spondylitis blood was a TCR beta motif (eight highly homologous variants).

Sequencing input: blood, either unsorted or a sorted T cell fraction (not recorded which). The receptors come from a male donor with ankylosing spondylitis.

V usage is TRBV5-1 and J usage is TRBJ2-1, with 8 bases lining up with TRBD2. This CDR3 is 15 amino acids long. V lost 4 bases, J lost 4 bases, and 7 bases stayed unmatched. Per germline, CDR1 SGHRS and CDR2 YFSETQ. CDR3 in amino acids: CASSKSGGDYNEQFF. The CDR3 DNA reads TGCGCCAGCAGCAAAAGCGGGGGTGATTACAATGAGCAGTTCTTC.

This clonotype was seen just once. This chain connects TRBV4-3 to TRBJ2-3; 10 positions agree with TRBD2. The V gene end was trimmed by 4 bases and the J gene end by 6 bases; junction bases not matched to a gene: 4. Per germline, CDR1 LGHNA and CDR2 YSLEER. The CDR3 consists of 14 residues. The CDR3 reads CASSLSGREDTQYF. The CDR3 bases are TGCGCCAGCAGCCTAAGCGGGAGGGAGGATACGCAGTATTTT.

The chain employs TRBV9 and TRBJ2-5; possibly TRBD1 or TRBD2 for D (5 bases each). CDR1 and CDR2 (germline): SGDLS, YYNGEE. The V and J ends lost 0 bases and 5 bases respectively, with 17 bases between them. The CDR3 covers 16 residues. This CDR3 is CASSVGGVASVETQYF. CDR3 DNA sequence: TGTGCCAGCAGCGTAGGAGGGGTAGCGTCGGTTGAGACCCAGTACTTC.

This clonotype has only a few counts. This chain joins TRBV20-1 and TRBJ2-3; TRBD2 aligns across 11 bases. The germline gives CDR1 DFQATT, CDR2 SNEGSKA (reference sequence). The CDR3 has 16 amino acids. J was trimmed by 3 bases and V by 2 bases; bases with no gene match: 7. This chain's CDR3 is CSARNIGTSGTDTQYF. CDR3 in DNA: TGCAGTGCTAGAAACATCGGGACTAGCGGAACAGATACGCAGTATTTT.

This clonotype was seen a handful of times. The chain employs TRBV29-1 and TRBJ1-3; D is unresolved. CDR3 length equals 11 residues. From germline, CDR1 is SQVTM and CDR2 ANQGSEA. V was pared by 7 bases and J by 0 bases, with 4 bases between. CDR3 nucleotide sequence: TGCAGCGCCCGCTCTGGAAACACCATATATTTT. Residues: CSARSGNTIYF. The complete variable domain, with remaining parts taken from reference TRBV29-1 and TRBJ1-3, reads SAVISQKPSRDICQRGTSLTIQCQVDSQVTMMFWYRQQPGQSLTLIATANQGSEATYESGFVIDKFPISRPNLTFSTLTVSNMSPEDSSIYLCSARSGNTIYFGEGSWLTVV.